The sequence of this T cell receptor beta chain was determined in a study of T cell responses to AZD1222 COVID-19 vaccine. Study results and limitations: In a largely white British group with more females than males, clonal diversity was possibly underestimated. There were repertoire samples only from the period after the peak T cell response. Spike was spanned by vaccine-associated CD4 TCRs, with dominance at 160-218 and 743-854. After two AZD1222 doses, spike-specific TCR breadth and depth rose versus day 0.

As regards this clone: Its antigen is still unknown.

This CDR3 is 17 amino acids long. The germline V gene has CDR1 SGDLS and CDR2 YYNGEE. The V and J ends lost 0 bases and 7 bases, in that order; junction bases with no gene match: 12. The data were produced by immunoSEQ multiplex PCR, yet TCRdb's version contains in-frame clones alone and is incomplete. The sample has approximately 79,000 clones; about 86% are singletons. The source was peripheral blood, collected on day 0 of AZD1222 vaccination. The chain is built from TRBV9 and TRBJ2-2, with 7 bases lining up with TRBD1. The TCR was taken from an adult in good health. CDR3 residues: CASSVVGMAGGIGELFF. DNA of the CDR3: TGTGCCAGCAGCGTAGTGGGGATGGCAGGGGGAATCGGGGAGCTGTTTTTT.